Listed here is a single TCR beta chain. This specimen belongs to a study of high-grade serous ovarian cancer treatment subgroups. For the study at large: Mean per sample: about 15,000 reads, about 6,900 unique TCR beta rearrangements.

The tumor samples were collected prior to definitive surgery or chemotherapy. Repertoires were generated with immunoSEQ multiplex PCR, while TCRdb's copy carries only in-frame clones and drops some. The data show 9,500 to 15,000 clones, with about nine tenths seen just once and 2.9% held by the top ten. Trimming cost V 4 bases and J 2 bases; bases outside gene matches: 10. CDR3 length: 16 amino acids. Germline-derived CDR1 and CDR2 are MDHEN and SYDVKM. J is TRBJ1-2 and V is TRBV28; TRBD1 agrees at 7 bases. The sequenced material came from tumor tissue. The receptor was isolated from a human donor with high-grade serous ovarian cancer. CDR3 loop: CASSSSGTAPNYGYTF. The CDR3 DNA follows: TGTGCCAGCAGTTCCTCCGGGACAGCTCCGAACTATGGCTACACCTTC.